This entry lists 5 T cell receptor beta chains sequenced from one sample in a study of T cells in women clearing cervical HPV infection. Libraries were prepared by immunoSEQ multiplex PCR; TCRdb keeps only in-frame clonotypes and omits some of them. This sample's clone table lists around 19,000 clones. Sample: blood buffy coat. The receptors stem from a woman between 18 and 69 years old with a cervical HPV16 infection that either progressed to CIN3+ or cleared (not recorded which).

As regards this clone: The read terminates 3 residues before the CDR3 end, so the remaining end is supplied by the germline J gene. The chain uses TRBV20-1 and TRBJ1-4; tentative D call: TRBD1 (5 bases). V lost 4 bases and J lost 3, with 9 bases in between. The CDR3 has 13 residues. CDR1 is DFQATT and CDR2 is SNEGSKA in the germline V gene (reference sequence). CDR3 sequence reads: CSAKWGSNEKLFF. The covered CDR3 bases are TGCAGTGCTAAATGGGGCTCTAATGAAAAA.

Comments on this clone: The DNA ends 3 residues before the CDR3 does, and the rest of the CDR3 is filled in from the germline J gene. The V gene is TRBV5-1, the J gene TRBJ2-5; 8 nucleotides agree with TRBD2. Germline lookup yields CDR1 SGHRS and CDR2 YFSETQ. V dropped 1 base and J dropped 5; count of bases not matched to a gene: 4. The CDR3 runs to 14 residues. CDR3 sequence reads: CASSLIASGETQYF. The CDR3 bases that were read are TGCGCCAGCAGCTTGATTGCTAGCGGGGAGACC.

Of note for this clone: The read ends 3 residues shy of where the CDR3 ends; the end is completed using the germline J gene. The chain recombines TRBV7-9 with TRBJ2-4, with a tentative D call TRBD1 (5 bases). This CDR3 has 15 residues. Between the trimmed V and J ends, which lost 5 bases and 2 bases, there was a span of 13 bases. Germline CDR1 reads SEHNR; CDR2 reads FQNEAQ (reference sequence). The CDR3 loop is CASSPLTGSKNIQYF. CDR3 bases read: TGTGCCAGCAGCCCCCTCACAGGTTCCAAAAACATT.

Points on this clone: Read sequence stops 3 residues before the CDR3 end, and the germline J gene provides the missing end. The genes are TRBV14 and TRBJ1-3; 8 bases agree with TRBD1. The germline gives CDR1 SGHDN, CDR2 FVKESK. V was clipped by 6 bases and J by 3 bases; unmatched bases: 10. The CDR3 covers 16 residues. CDR3 loop: CASSVQGATYGNTIYF. The sequenced CDR3 bases are TGTGCCAGCAGTGTGCAGGGGGCGACGTATGGAAACACC.

For this clone: The read terminates 3 residues ahead of where the CDR3 ends, so the germline J gene completes it. The chain has TRBV7-9 and TRBJ1-1; D gene ambiguous. The V end was cut by 5 bases, the J end by 3 bases, with 10 bases between. The CDR3 is 13 amino acids. Germline loops: CDR1 SEHNR, CDR2 FQNEAQ (reference sequence). The CDR3 is CASSPRGDTEAFF. The CDR3 bases that were read are TGTGCCAGCAGCCCCCGGGGAGACACTGAA. Drawing the rest from reference TRBV7-9 and TRBJ1-1, the complete variable domain is DTGVSQNPRHKITKRGQNVTFRCDPISEHNRLYWYRQTLGQGPEFLTYFQNEAQLEKSRLLSDRFSAERPKGSFSTLEIQRTEQGDSAMYLCASSPRGDTEAFFGQGTRLTVV.